The 7 T cell receptor beta chains below were found in one sample sequenced in a study of shared clonotypes between healthy human individuals. Assay: immunoSEQ multiplex PCR; the TCRdb copy retains only in-frame clones and omits some. The table shows over a million clones, with roughly 97% occurring only once. Sample: naive CD4+ T cells sorted from blood. Subset denoted: CD45RA+ positively selected. These receptors came from a young man in good health.

The chain carries TRBV5-1 and TRBJ2-3, with TRBD2 identical over 14 bases. The V segment lost 4 bases and the J segment 4 bases; nucleotides outside the gene matches: 5. Germline loops: CDR1 SGHRS, CDR2 YFSETQ. CDR3 length: 16 amino acids. The CDR3: CASSDGLAGGSDTQYF. CDR3 DNA sequence: TGCGCCAGCAGCGATGGACTAGCGGGAGGTTCAGATACGCAGTATTTT. Using reference TRBV5-1 and TRBJ2-3 for the parts outside the CDR3, the full variable domain is KAGVTQTPRYLIKTRGQQVTLSCSPISGHRSVSWYQQTPGQGLQFLFEYFSETQRNKGNFPGRFSGRQFSNSRSEMNVSTLELGDSALYLCASSDGLAGGSDTQYFGPGTRLTVL.

The V gene is TRBV9, the J gene TRBJ2-1; D is possibly TRBD1 or TRBD2 (5 bases each). Trimming removed 4 bases from V and 8 bases from J, with 22 bases in between. Germline-derived CDR1 and CDR2 are SGDLS and YYNGEE. The CDR3 spans 16 residues. The CDR3 reads CASSPPGHHFTDEQFF. DNA of the CDR3: TGTGCCAGCAGCCCCCCGGGGCACCACTTTACGGATGAGCAGTTCTTC. Combining the CDR3 with reference TRBV9 and TRBJ2-1 gives the whole variable domain DSGVTQTPKHLITATGQRVTLRCSPRSGDLSVYWYQQSLDQGLQFLIQYYNGEERAKGNILERFSAQQFPDLHSELNLSSLELGDSALYFCASSPPGHHFTDEQFFGPGTRLTVL.

The gene calls are TRBV5-4 and TRBJ2-5; D gene ambiguous. The V and J ends lost 4 bases and 7 bases respectively, with 17 bases between them. Germline V lookup: CDR1 SGHNT, CDR2 YYREEE (reference sequence). This CDR3 region has 14 residues. CDR3 loop: CASSPPTPTGTQYF. The CDR3 coding sequence is TGTGCCAGCAGCCCCCCAACCCCGACGGGGACCCAGTACTTC. The full variable domain, rest sourced from reference TRBV5-4 and TRBJ2-5, is ETGVTQSPTHLIKTRGQQVTLRCSSQSGHNTVSWYQQALGQGPQFIFQYYREEENGRGNFPPRFSGLQFPNYSSELNVNALELDDSALYLCASSPPTPTGTQYFGPGTRLLVL.

The chain has TRBV28 and TRBJ2-7; 8 bases line up with TRBD2. CDR3 size: 16 residues. The V segment lost 5 bases and the J segment 3 bases; nucleotides outside the gene matches: 12. Germline CDR1 reads MDHEN; CDR2 reads SYDVKM. The CDR3 DNA reads TGTGCCAGCAGTCAACCGTTCCCCGGGACTAGCTACGAGCAGTACTTC. As protein: CASSQPFPGTSYEQYF.

The V gene is TRBV29-1, the J gene TRBJ2-3; D possibly corresponds to TRBD2 (7 bases). CDR3 length equals 17 residues. The germline V gene has CDR1 SQVTM and CDR2 ANQGSEA. Trimming left V 3 bases short and J 4 bases short, with 23 bases between. The CDR3 DNA is TGCAGCGTTGACTCTTTCGGGGCGGGGGCGCCGGCAGATACGCAGTATTTT. Protein: CSVDSFGAGAPADTQYF.

In the case of this clone: At the DNA level, this CDR3 is encoded by other sequences in the same sample as well. The chain carries TRBV28 and TRBJ2-7; 7 bases line up with TRBD1. The CDR3 runs 13 residues. CDR1 and CDR2 from the germline V gene are MDHEN and SYDVKM. The V and J ends lost 3 bases and 6 bases, in that order; junction bases with no gene match: 5. CDR3 in amino acids: CASSFSTGREQYF. Written as DNA, the CDR3 is TGTGCCAGCAGTTTTTCGACAGGGCGCGAGCAGTACTTC.

J is TRBJ1-3 and V is TRBV12-5; TRBD1 agrees at 8 bases. CDR1 is LGHNT, CDR2 FRNRAP, per germline. V shed 0 bases, J shed 3 bases, and the junction held 13 bases outside the gene matches. CDR3 size: 19 residues. CDR3 bases: TGTGCTAGTGGTTTGGTACCCCCACACACAGGGGGAATTGGAAACACCATATATTTT. The encoded protein is CASGLVPPHTGGIGNTIYF.